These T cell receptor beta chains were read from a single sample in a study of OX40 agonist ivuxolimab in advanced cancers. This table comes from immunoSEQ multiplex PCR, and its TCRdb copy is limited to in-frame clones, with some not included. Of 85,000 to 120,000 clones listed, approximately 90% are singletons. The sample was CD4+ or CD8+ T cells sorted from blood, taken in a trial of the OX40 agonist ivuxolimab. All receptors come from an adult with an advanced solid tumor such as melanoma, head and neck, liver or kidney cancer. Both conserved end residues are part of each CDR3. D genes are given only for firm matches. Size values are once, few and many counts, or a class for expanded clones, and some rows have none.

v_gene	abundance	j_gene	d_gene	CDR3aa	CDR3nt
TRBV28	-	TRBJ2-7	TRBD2	CASSLLAGSYEQYF	TGTGCCAGCAGTTTGCTAGCGGGGTCCTACGAGCAGTACTTC
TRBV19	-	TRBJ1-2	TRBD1	CASSPGGYGYTF	TGTGCCAGTAGTCCAGGGGGATATGGCTACACCTTC
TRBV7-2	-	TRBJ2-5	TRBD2	CASSLVAGQTQYF	TGTGCCAGCAGCTTAGTAGCGGGACAGACCCAGTACTTC
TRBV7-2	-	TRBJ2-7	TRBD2	CASSERGTSGGAAYEQYF	TGTGCCAGCAGCGAGCGCGGGACTAGCGGGGGGGCCGCCTACGAGCAGTACTTC
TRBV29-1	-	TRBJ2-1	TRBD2	CSVEGSSGRYNEQFF	TGCAGCGTTGAAGGGTCTAGCGGGCGTTACAATGAGCAGTTCTTC
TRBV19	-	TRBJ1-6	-	CASSIGQRSPLHF	TGTGCCAGTAGTATTGGACAGAGATCACCCCTCCACTTT
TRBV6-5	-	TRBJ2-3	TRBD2	CASSRGLATDTQYF	TGTGCCAGCAGCCGAGGACTAGCAACAGATACGCAGTATTTT
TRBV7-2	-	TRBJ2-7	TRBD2	CASSLSVAGGNEQYF	TGTGCCAGCAGCTTATCCGTCGCGGGGGGTAACGAGCAGTACTTC
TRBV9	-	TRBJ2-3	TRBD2	CASSVEPSSAGGSTDTQYF	TGTGCCAGCAGCGTAGAACCCTCCTCCGCGGGGGGGTCCACAGATACGCAGTATTTT
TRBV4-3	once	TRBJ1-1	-	CASSRKGAGMPEAFF	TGCGCCAGCAGCCGCAAGGGAGCTGGTATGCCTGAAGCTTTCTTT
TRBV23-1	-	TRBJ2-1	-	CASSGTNNEQFF	TGCGCCAGCAGTGGAACTAACAATGAGCAGTTCTTC
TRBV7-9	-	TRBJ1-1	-	CATGSDAFF	TGTGCTACCGGATCTGACGCTTTCTTT
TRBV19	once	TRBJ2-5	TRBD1	CASSRDRQETQYF	TGTGCCAGTAGTAGGGACAGACAAGAGACCCAGTACTTC
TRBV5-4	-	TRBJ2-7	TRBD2	CASSRAGGTSYEQYF	TGTGCCAGCAGCCGAGCGGGGGGTACCTCCTACGAGCAGTACTTC
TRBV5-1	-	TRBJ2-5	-	CASRRGTGWEETQYF	TGCGCCAGCAGACGAGGTACAGGGTGGGAGGAGACCCAGTACTTC
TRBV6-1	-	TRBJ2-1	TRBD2	CASSATLLGVGGRDEQFF	TGTGCCAGCAGTGCGACCTTACTAGGCGTGGGGGGGAGGGATGAGCAGTTCTTC
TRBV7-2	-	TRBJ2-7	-	CASSLHSSYEQYF	TGTGCCAGCAGCTTACACAGTTCCTACGAGCAGTACTTC
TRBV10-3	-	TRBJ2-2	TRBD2	CAIRGLAGGNTGELFF	TGTGCCATCAGGGGACTAGCGGGGGGAAACACCGGGGAGCTGTTTTTT
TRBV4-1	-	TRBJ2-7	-	CASSQAPGHLIYEQYF	TGCGCCAGCAGCCAAGCACCGGGACACTTAATCTACGAGCAGTACTTC
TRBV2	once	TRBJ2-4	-	CASMSGAGGGEIQYF	TGTGCCAGCATGTCAGGGGCTGGGGGTGGAGAAATTCAGTACTTC